Each of the 24 T cell receptor beta chains below was sequenced from the same sample in a study of blood T cell repertoires in COVID-19. TCRdb's table, derived via immunoSEQ multiplex PCR, lists solely in-frame clones and lacks some. The sample has some 220,000 clones, 80% seen once. The sample taken for sequencing was peripheral blood. These receptors came from a woman aged 70 to 79 with acute or convalescent COVID-19.

The chain links TRBV12-5 to TRBJ1-1, with D possibly matching TRBD1 (5 bases). Germline values: CDR1 LGHNT, CDR2 FRNRAP. This CDR3 is 15 amino acids long. V was cut by 3 bases and J by 0 bases, with 11 bases left in between. Here the CDR3 DNA reads TGTGCTAGTGGTTTCCTAGGGGTCATGAACACTGAAGCTTTCTTT. Its protein product is CASGFLGVMNTEAFF.

A note on this clone: This sample also contains other DNA sequences that code for the same CDR3. This chain connects TRBV5-1 to TRBJ2-2; 9 bases agree with TRBD1. CDR1 SGHRS and CDR2 YFSETQ come from the germline V gene. The CDR3 is 14 amino acids. Trimming removed 3 bases from V and 5 bases from J; junction bases left unmatched: 2. The CDR3 spells CASSSGQGTGELFF. CDR3 bases: TGCGCCAGCAGCTCGGGACAGGGAACCGGGGAGCTGTTTTTT.

V and J are TRBV30 and TRBJ2-3; a weak D match, TRBD2 (5 bases). CDR1 is GTSNPN and CDR2 is SVGIG in the germline V gene (reference sequence). V was trimmed by 8 bases and J by 0 bases, leaving 15 bases between them. CDR3 length: 14 amino acids. DNA of the CDR3: TGTGCCGGGTTCGAGGGCATTAGCACAGATACGCAGTATTTT. Residues: CAGFEGISTDTQYF.

CDR3 loop: CSVQEVEKLFF. The DNA of the CDR3 is TGCAGTGTCCAAGAGGTTGAAAAACTGTTTTTT. The J gene is TRBJ1-4, the V gene TRBV20-1; D gene unclear. The length of the CDR3 is 11 residues. Germline loops: CDR1 DFQATT, CDR2 SNEGSKA (reference sequence). V shed 7 bases and J shed 7 bases, with 10 bases lying between them.

The rearrangement uses TRBV4-2 and TRBJ2-2; D gene ambiguous. CDR3 size: 11 residues. Trimming cost V 4 bases and J 7 bases, with 4 bases left between them. Germline V lookup: CDR1 LGHNA, CDR2 YNFKEQ. For the CDR3, the DNA is TGTGCCAGCAGCCGAGGCGGGGAGCTGTTTTTT. As protein: CASSRGGELFF.

J is TRBJ1-2 and V is TRBV18; 7 bases agree with TRBD1. The J segment lost 1 base and the V segment lost 5 bases, leaving 13 bases of the junction unmatched. The CDR3 is 17 residues long. Germline V CDR1 and CDR2: KGHSH, LQKENI. CDR3 amino acids: CASSGSRQGGHNYGYTF. The DNA for the CDR3 is TGTGCCAGCTCAGGGTCGAGACAGGGAGGCCATAACTATGGCTACACCTTC.

The chain combines TRBV15 with TRBJ1-5; D possibly corresponds to TRBD1 (5 bases). This CDR3 contains 14 residues. Germline CDR1 is LNHNV and CDR2 is YYDKDF (reference sequence). V was cut by 3 bases and J by 6 bases, with 12 bases left in between. CDR3 bases: TGTGCCACCAGCAGGGGGCAGAATAGTCAGCCCCAGCATTTT. This encodes CATSRGQNSQPQHF.

Concerning this clone itself: Its ends do not fully match the called genes, so a read error is possible. CDR3 loop: CASSFTGTASF. The CDR3 DNA reads TGTGCCAGCAGCTTCACCGGGACAGCTTCCTTC. The chain employs TRBV11-2 and TRBJ1-2, with 7 bases identical to TRBD1. This CDR3 region has 11 residues. In germline, CDR1 is SGHAT, CDR2 FQNNGV.

A few counts support this clone. The chain carries TRBV29-1 and TRBJ2-2; D gene uncertain. The CDR3 is 14 residues long. CDR1 and CDR2 from the germline V gene are SQVTM and ANQGSEA. Trimming pared 6 bases from V and 0 bases from J, leaving 11 bases between. In DNA, the CDR3 is TGCAGCGTCCCCGGAGTGGCGAACACCGGGGAGCTGTTTTTT. Protein: CSVPGVANTGELFF.

This chain joins TRBV10-3 and TRBJ2-1, with TRBD1 matching over 8 bases. The germline V gene encodes CDR1 ENHRY and CDR2 SYGVKD. V was clipped by 11 bases and J by 1 base; unmatched bases: 7. The CDR3 loop spans 14 amino acids. The CDR3 DNA reads TGTGCCGCGGGCCGGACAGGGTCCTACAATGAGCAGTTCTTC. Amino acid sequence: CAAGRTGSYNEQFF.

The J gene is TRBJ2-7, the V gene TRBV30, with D possibly being TRBD1 (5 bases). Germline V gives CDR1 GTSNPN, CDR2 SVGIG (reference sequence). With 0 bases removed from V and 6 bases from J, the gap between germline ends came to 12 bases. The CDR3 totals 13 residues. The CDR3 coding sequence is TGTGCCTGGAGTGTAGGCAGGGCTAGCGAGCAGTACTTC. Its protein product is CAWSVGRASEQYF. The whole variable domain, filled in from reference TRBV30 and TRBJ2-7, reads SQTIHQWPATLVQPVGSPLSLECTVEGTSNPNLYWYRQAAGRGLQLLFYSVGIGQISSEVPQNLSASRPQDRQFILSSKKLLLSDSGFYLCAWSVGRASEQYFGPGTRLTVT.

This chain connects TRBV27 to TRBJ2-4; 8 bases are shared with TRBD1. The J segment lost 1 base and the V segment lost 5 bases, leaving 4 bases of the junction unmatched. This CDR3 spans 15 amino acids. Germline CDR1 is MNHEY and CDR2 is SMNVEV (reference sequence). The CDR3 DNA is TGTGCCAGCAGTCTCCAGGGGGCCGCCAAAAACATTCAGTACTTC. Its translation: CASSLQGAAKNIQYF.

This chain links TRBV7-2 with TRBJ2-7, with D perhaps matching TRBD2 (5 bases). The germline V gene has CDR1 SGHTA and CDR2 FQGNSA. CDR3 length equals 14 residues. The germline V and J ends were trimmed by 3 bases and 7 bases, with 16 bases remaining between them. CDR3 region: CASSLKRRSSEQYF. The CDR3 nucleotides are TGTGCCAGCAGCTTGAAGAGGAGGTCGAGTGAGCAGTACTTC.

This clone was detected once. The chain uses TRBV4-1 and TRBJ1-5; 8 bases line up with TRBD1. Germline V lookup: CDR1 MGHRA, CDR2 YSYEKL. This CDR3 has 16 amino acids. J was trimmed by 2 bases and V by 2 bases; bases with no gene match: 5. The chain's CDR3 is CASSQPTGDGNQPQHF. DNA for the CDR3: TGCGCCAGCAGCCAACCGACAGGGGACGGCAATCAGCCCCAGCATTTT.

This clone was detected once. V is TRBV19 and J is TRBJ2-4; D unclear. CDR1 is LNHDA, CDR2 SQIVND, per germline (reference sequence). CDR3 size: 13 residues. CDR3 sequence: CASRPLSKNIQYF. CDR3 in DNA: TGTGCATCACGTCCCCTATCCAAAAACATTCAGTACTTC. Supplemented by reference TRBV19 and TRBJ2-4, the full variable domain reads DGGITQSPKYLFRKEGQNVTLSCEQNLNHDAMYWYRQDPGQGLRLIYYSQIVNDFQKGDIAEGYSVSREKKESFPLTVTSAQKNPTAFYLCASRPLSKNIQYFGAGTRLSVL.

This chain joins TRBV4-1 and TRBJ2-7, with TRBD1 identical over 8 bases. Germline V gene lookup returns CDR1 MGHRA and CDR2 YSYEKL. The CDR3 has 17 residues. V shed 2 bases and J 0 bases; nucleotides not matched to a gene: 9. The CDR3 bases are TGCGCCAGCAGCCAAAAACCCCCCGGGACAGGCTCCTACGAGCAGTACTTC. Amino acid sequence: CASSQKPPGTGSYEQYF.

CDR3 DNA: TGTGCCAGCAGGGGACAGGGGGCTAATGGCTACACCTTC. Translated, it gives CASRGQGANGYTF. The chain combines TRBV2 with TRBJ1-2; 12 positions agree with TRBD1. The CDR3 has 13 amino acids. J was trimmed by 6 bases and V by 6 bases; bases with no gene match: 2. Germline loops: CDR1 SNHLY, CDR2 FYNNEI.

Written as DNA, the CDR3 is TGTGCTAGTGTTTGGGCGAAGGACAATGAGCAGTTCTTC. This codes for CASVWAKDNEQFF. The chain recombines TRBV12-5 with TRBJ2-1; D is unclear. CDR1 and CDR2 from the germline V gene are LGHNT and FRNRAP. V was clipped by 7 bases and J by 5 bases, with 12 bases between them. The CDR3 runs 13 residues.

This sequence joins TRBV2 and TRBJ2-3, with D tentatively TRBD1 (6 bases). Trimming pared 8 bases from V and 9 bases from J, leaving 27 bases between. This CDR3 is 16 amino acids long. CDR1 and CDR2 from the germline V gene are SNHLY and FYNNEI. The CDR3 DNA is TGTGCCAGCTCCCTTATGGACAGCCGAAAGCAGGGAACGCAGTATTTT. Protein sequence: CASSLMDSRKQGTQYF.

The table lists this clone with a count of one. This chain connects TRBV2 to TRBJ1-3, with D perhaps TRBD1 (5 bases). V lost 2 bases, J lost 2 bases, and 10 bases lay in between. This CDR3 is built from 15 residues. CDR1 and CDR2 from the germline V gene are SNHLY and FYNNEI. Here the CDR3 DNA reads TGTGCCAGCAGTGAACAGTCAGGGACTGGAAACACCATATATTTT. Protein product: CASSEQSGTGNTIYF.

The chain uses TRBV6-2 or TRBV6-3 and TRBJ2-4; D is possibly TRBD2 (6 bases). Germline assignment: CDR1 MNHEY and CDR2 SVGEGT. CDR3 length equals 14 residues. Between the trimmed V and J ends, which lost 2 bases and 6 bases, there was a span of 11 bases. CDR3 protein: CASSYGGGVNIQYF. CDR3 nucleotide sequence: TGTGCCAGCAGTTACGGAGGAGGGGTAAACATTCAGTACTTC.

This chain joins TRBV30 and TRBJ2-4; TRBD2 aligns across 8 bases. The CDR3 length is 15 residues. The junction had 9 bases not matched to a gene; V was cut back by 2 bases and J by 6 bases. Germline values: CDR1 GTSNPN, CDR2 SVGIG (reference sequence). CDR3 amino acids: CAWSSAGGLGNIQYF. CDR3 in DNA: TGTGCCTGGAGTTCGGCGGGGGGATTGGGAAACATTCAGTACTTC.

This chain connects TRBV3-1 (or the pseudogene TRBV3-2) to TRBJ1-3, with D possibly TRBD1 on 6 matching bases. V lost 2 bases and J lost 2, with 10 bases in between. The germline V gene encodes CDR1 LGHDT and CDR2 YNNKEL (reference sequence). This CDR3 comprises 15 residues. Here the CDR3 DNA reads TGTGCCAGCAGCCAAAATTCAGGGGCTGGAAACACCATATATTTT. Translating it yields CASSQNSGAGNTIYF.

The CDR3 DNA reads as TGCGCCAGCAGCTTGGCCTCGGGCCAAGGGGGCTCGAAGCTGTTTTTT. It translates to CASSLASGQGGSKLFF. This chain uses TRBV5-1 with TRBJ2-2, with 7 bases identical to TRBD1. CDR3 length: 16 amino acids. Per germline, CDR1 SGHRS and CDR2 YFSETQ. V lost 0 bases, J lost 12 bases, and 14 bases stayed unmatched.